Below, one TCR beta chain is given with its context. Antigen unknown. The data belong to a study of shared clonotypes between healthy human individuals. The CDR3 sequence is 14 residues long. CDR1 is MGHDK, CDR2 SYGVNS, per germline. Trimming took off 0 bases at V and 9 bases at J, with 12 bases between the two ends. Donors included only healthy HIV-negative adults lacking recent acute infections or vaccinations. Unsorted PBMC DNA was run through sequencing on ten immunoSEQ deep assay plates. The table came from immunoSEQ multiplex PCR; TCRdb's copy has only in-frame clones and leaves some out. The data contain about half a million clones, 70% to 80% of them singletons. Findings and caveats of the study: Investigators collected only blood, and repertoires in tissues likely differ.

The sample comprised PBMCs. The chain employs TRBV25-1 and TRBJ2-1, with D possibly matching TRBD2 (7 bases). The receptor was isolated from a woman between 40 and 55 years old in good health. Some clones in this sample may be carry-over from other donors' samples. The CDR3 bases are TGTGCCAGCAGTGAATATGGGGAGGGGGGTGAGCAGTTCTTC. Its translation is CASSEYGEGGEQFF. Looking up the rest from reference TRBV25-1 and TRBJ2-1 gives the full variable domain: EADIYQTPRYLVIGTGKKITLECSQTMGHDKMYWYQQDPGMELHLIHYSYGVNSTEKGDLSSESTVSRIRTEHFPLTLESARPSHTSQYLCASSEYGEGGEQFFGPGTRLTVL.